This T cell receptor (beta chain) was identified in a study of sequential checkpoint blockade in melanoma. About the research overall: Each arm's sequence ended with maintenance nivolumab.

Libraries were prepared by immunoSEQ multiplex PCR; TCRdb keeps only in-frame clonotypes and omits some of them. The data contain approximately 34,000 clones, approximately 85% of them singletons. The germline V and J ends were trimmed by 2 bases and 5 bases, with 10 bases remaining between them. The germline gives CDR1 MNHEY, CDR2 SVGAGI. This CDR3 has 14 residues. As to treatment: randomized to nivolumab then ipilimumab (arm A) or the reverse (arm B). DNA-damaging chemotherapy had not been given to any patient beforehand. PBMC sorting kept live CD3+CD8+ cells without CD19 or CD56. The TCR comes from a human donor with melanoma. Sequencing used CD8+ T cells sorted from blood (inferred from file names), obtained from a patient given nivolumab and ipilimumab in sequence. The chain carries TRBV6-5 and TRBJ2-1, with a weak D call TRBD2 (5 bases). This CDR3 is CASSYRSGNNEQFF. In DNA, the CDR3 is TGTGCCAGCAGTTACCGAAGCGGAAACAATGAGCAGTTCTTC.